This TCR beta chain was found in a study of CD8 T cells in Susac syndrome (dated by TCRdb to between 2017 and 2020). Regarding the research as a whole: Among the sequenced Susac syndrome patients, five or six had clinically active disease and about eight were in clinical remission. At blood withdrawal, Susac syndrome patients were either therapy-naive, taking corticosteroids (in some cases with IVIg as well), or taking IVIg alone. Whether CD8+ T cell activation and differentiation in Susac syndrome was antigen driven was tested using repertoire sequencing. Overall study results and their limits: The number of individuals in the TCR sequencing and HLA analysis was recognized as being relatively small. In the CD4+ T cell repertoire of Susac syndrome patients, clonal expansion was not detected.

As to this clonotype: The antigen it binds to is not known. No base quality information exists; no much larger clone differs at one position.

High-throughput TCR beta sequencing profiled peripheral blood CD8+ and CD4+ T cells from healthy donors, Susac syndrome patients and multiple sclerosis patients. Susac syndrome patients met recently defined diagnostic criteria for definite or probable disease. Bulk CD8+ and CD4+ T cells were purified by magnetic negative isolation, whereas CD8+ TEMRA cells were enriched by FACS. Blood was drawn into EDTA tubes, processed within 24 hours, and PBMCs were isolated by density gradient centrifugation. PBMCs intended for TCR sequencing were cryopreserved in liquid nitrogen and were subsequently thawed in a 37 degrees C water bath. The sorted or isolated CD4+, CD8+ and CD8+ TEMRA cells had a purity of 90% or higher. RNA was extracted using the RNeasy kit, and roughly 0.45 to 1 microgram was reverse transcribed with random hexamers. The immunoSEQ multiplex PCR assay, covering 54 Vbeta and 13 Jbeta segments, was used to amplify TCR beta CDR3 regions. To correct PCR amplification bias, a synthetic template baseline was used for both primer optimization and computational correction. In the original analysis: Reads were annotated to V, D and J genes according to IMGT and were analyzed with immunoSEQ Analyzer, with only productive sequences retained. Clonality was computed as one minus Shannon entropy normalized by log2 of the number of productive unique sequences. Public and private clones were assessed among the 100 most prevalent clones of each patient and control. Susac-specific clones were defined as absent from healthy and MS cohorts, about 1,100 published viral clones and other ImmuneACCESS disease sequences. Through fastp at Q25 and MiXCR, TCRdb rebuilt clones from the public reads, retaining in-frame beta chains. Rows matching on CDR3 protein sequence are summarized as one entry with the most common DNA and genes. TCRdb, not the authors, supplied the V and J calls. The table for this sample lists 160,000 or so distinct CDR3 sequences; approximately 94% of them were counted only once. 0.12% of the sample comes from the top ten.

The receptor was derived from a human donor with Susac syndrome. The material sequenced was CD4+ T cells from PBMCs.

Read as DNA, the sequence is TGTGCCAGCAGCGTAGCGCTCACTAGTACCTACGAGCAGTACTTC. Its protein product is CASSVALTSTYEQYF. The chain employs TRBV9 and TRBJ2-7; possibly the D gene is TRBD2, per 5 matching bases. Measured from the cysteine to the phenylalanine, the CDR3 is 15 residues long. Solely the CDR3 DNA is kept, with 45 bases framed from the first base. V lost 0 bases and J lost 2 bases; the stretch between them is 12 bases long. As encoded in the germline V gene, CDR1 is SGDLS while CDR2 is YYNGEE. The reference TRBV9 and TRBJ2-7 proteins fill in what lies around the CDR3, so the full variable domain reads DSGVTQTPKHLITATGQRVTLRCSPRSGDLSVYWYQQSLDQGLQFLIQYYNGEERAKGNILERFSAQQFPDLHSELNLSSLELGDSALYFCASSVALTSTYEQYFGPGTRLTVT.